The 28 T cell receptor beta chains below were found in one sample sequenced in a study of shared clonotypes between healthy human individuals. TCRdb's table, derived via immunoSEQ multiplex PCR, lists solely in-frame clones and lacks some. The sample has about 590,000 clones, 95% to 96% seen once. Naive CD8 populations comprised CD45RO-negative cells positively selected for CCR7, excluding terminally differentiated effector memory CD45RA+ cells. Sequencing used naive CD8+ T cells sorted from blood. The receptors come from a woman between 25 and 40 years old in good health.

The chain joins TRBV5-5 to TRBJ1-4; D gene ambiguous. The length of the CDR3 is 13 residues. V lost 7 bases and J lost 8, with 15 bases in between. Germline-derived CDR1 and CDR2 are SGHKS and YYEKEE (reference sequence). The CDR3 region has the DNA TGTGCCAGCCGGGTTCGGCTTGGAGAAAAACTGTTTTTT. It encodes CASRVRLGEKLFF.

The chain combines TRBV27 with TRBJ2-4; 8 nucleotides agree with TRBD1. Per the germline V gene, CDR1 is MNHEY and CDR2 is SMNVEV (reference sequence). J lost 3 bases, V lost 0 bases, and 4 bases had no gene match. CDR3 size: 16 residues. CDR3 loop: CASSLSTGVVKNIQYF. The CDR3 coding sequence is TGTGCCAGCAGTTTATCGACAGGGGTAGTCAAAAACATTCAGTACTTC.

V and J are TRBV28 and TRBJ1-1; TRBD1 might be the D (6 bases). The CDR3 length is 14 residues. The germline V and J ends were trimmed by 5 bases and 0 bases, with 10 bases remaining between them. Germline values: CDR1 MDHEN, CDR2 SYDVKM. The CDR3 region has the DNA TGTGCCAGCAGTAGTCAGGGGTTGAACACTGAAGCTTTCTTT. This sequence encodes CASSSQGLNTEAFF.

The chain combines TRBV28 with TRBJ2-2, with TRBD2 identical over 7 bases. The V gene's germline CDR1 is MDHEN and CDR2 SYDVKM. V gave up 5 bases and J gave up 3 bases; unmatched junction bases: 12. CDR3 length: 17 residues. CDR3 sequence reads: CASSPPGLAVDTGELFF. The CDR3 DNA reads as TGTGCCAGCAGTCCCCCAGGGCTAGCGGTAGACACCGGGGAGCTGTTTTTT.

This clone has only one observation. The chain carries TRBV25-1 and TRBJ1-6, with 7 bases lining up with TRBD1. CDR1 and CDR2 (germline): MGHDK, SYGVNS. Losses at the gene ends were 2 bases for V and 8 bases for J; bases not matched to a gene: 6. CDR3 length equals 15 residues. The CDR3 DNA reads as TGTGCCAGCAGTGAAATTTCAGGGGGGGATTCACCCCTCCACTTT. Its translation is CASSEISGGDSPLHF.

This sequence joins TRBV15 and TRBJ2-1; D is perhaps TRBD1 (5 bases). The CDR3 is 15 residues long. V gave up 1 base and J gave up 8 bases, with 15 bases separating them. The V gene's germline CDR1 is LNHNV and CDR2 YYDKDF (reference sequence). The CDR3 is CATSRVWQGSDEQFF. DNA of the CDR3: TGTGCCACCAGCAGAGTGTGGCAGGGAAGCGATGAGCAGTTCTTC. Together with reference TRBV15 and TRBJ2-1, the CDR3 gives the full variable domain: DAMVIQNPRYQVTQFGKPVTLSCSQTLNHNVMYWYQQKSSQAPKLLFHYYDKDFNNEADTPDNFQSRRPNTSFCFLDIRSPGLGDTAMYLCATSRVWQGSDEQFFGPGTRLTVL.

This clone came up once. The chain links TRBV11-2 to TRBJ2-1, with 8 bases fitting TRBD2. Germline CDR1 is SGHAT and CDR2 is FQNNGV. This CDR3 has 17 residues. Trimming cost V 5 bases and J 3 bases; bases outside gene matches: 12. The CDR3 DNA reads as TGTGCCAGCAGCGACCCGGAGACTAGCGTTAACTACAATGAGCAGTTCTTC. It encodes CASSDPETSVNYNEQFF.

The chain has TRBV4-1 and TRBJ2-5; TRBD2 aligns across 9 bases. The tail of the sequence fits TRBJ2-7 better, so the J call may be wrong. Germline V lookup: CDR1 MGHRA, CDR2 YSYEKL. The CDR3 is 13 amino acids. Here the CDR3 reads CASSLGLAFEQYF. CDR3 bases: TGCGCCAGCAGCCTCGGACTAGCGTTCGAGCAGTACTTC.

The chain is built from TRBV4-1 and TRBJ2-7, with D perhaps TRBD2 (6 bases). V was trimmed by 0 bases and J by 6 bases, leaving 12 bases between them. Per the germline V gene, CDR1 is MGHRA and CDR2 is YSYEKL. The CDR3 loop spans 14 amino acids. The CDR3 reads CASSQERLASEQYF. Here the CDR3 DNA reads TGCGCCAGCAGCCAAGAAAGGCTAGCGTCCGAGCAGTACTTC.

In its sample, this clone was seen once. V usage is TRBV6-5 and J usage is TRBJ2-7, with 14 bases lining up with TRBD2. Germline values: CDR1 MNHEY, CDR2 SVGAGI. The CDR3 sequence is 15 residues long. V shed 5 bases and J 7 bases; nucleotides not matched to a gene: 7. CDR3 nucleotides: TGTGCCAGCAGTGGGGGGGGACTAGCGGGAGAGGAGCAGTACTTC. Its protein is CASSGGGLAGEEQYF.

The chain joins TRBV4-2 to TRBJ2-7; no reliable D call. From germline, CDR1 is LGHNA and CDR2 YNFKEQ. The CDR3 spans 16 residues. The germline V and J ends were trimmed by 0 bases and 2 bases, with 14 bases remaining between them. CDR3 DNA sequence: TGTGCCAGCAGCCAAGATCCAGGTATAGGTACCTACGAGCAGTACTTC. Its translation is CASSQDPGIGTYEQYF.

V is TRBV9 and J is TRBJ1-2; the D is unclear. This CDR3 has 11 amino acids. Germline lookup yields CDR1 SGDLS and CDR2 YYNGEE. Trimming left V 3 bases short and J 6 bases short, with 6 bases between. The CDR3, as DNA: TGTGCCAGCAGCGCCTTTGATGGCTACACCTTC. This translates into CASSAFDGYTF.

This clone was seen only once. The genes are TRBV29-1 and TRBJ2-2; D perhaps matches TRBD2 (6 bases). The germline V and J ends were trimmed by 2 bases and 9 bases, with 19 bases remaining between them. This CDR3 contains 15 residues. Germline V gives CDR1 SQVTM, CDR2 ANQGSEA. The DNA for the CDR3 is TGCAGCGTTGAAATGGGGCCTGGAGGGATCAGGGAGCTGTTTTTT. It encodes CSVEMGPGGIRELFF.

The rearrangement joins TRBV13 to TRBJ2-5; D is undetermined. The J call may be mistaken, given a closer DNA end match to TRBJ2-7. The CDR3 runs 14 residues. CDR1 PRHDT and CDR2 FYEKMQ come from the germline V gene (reference sequence). The CDR3 protein is CASSLGTEKGEQYF. The DNA of the CDR3 is TGTGCCAGCAGCTTAGGCACGGAAAAGGGCGAGCAGTACTTC.

The chain combines TRBV11-2 with TRBJ2-1, with a weak D call TRBD2 (6 bases). This CDR3 has 13 residues. CDR1 SGHAT and CDR2 FQNNGV come from the germline V gene. V shed 1 base and J shed 6 bases, with 7 bases lying between them. The CDR3 is CASSLGGTNEQFF. CDR3 DNA: TGTGCCAGCAGCTTAGGCGGGACCAATGAGCAGTTCTTC.

This clone has more than one count but fewer than ten. This sequence joins TRBV7-2 and TRBJ2-7; D possibly uses TRBD1 or TRBD2 (5 bases each). The CDR3 has 13 amino acids. The germline gives CDR1 SGHTA, CDR2 FQGNSA. With 6 bases removed from V and 5 bases from J, the gap between germline ends came to 14 bases. The CDR3 sequence is CASRELGDHEQYF. The CDR3 nucleotides read TGTGCCAGCAGGGAGTTGGGGGATCACGAGCAGTACTTC.

This clone was seen once. The V and J genes are TRBV2 and TRBJ2-7; no clear D gene. Trimming pared 10 bases from V and 0 bases from J, leaving 13 bases between. Germline loops: CDR1 SNHLY, CDR2 FYNNEI. This CDR3 has 13 residues. The CDR3 is CATTDDLSYEQYF. The DNA of the CDR3 is TGTGCCACCACAGACGACCTCTCCTACGAGCAGTACTTC. The complete variable domain, with remaining parts taken from reference TRBV2 and TRBJ2-7, reads EPEVTQTPSHQVTQMGQEVILRCVPISNHLYFYWYRQILGQKVEFLVSFYNNEISEKSEIFDDQFSVERPDGSNFTLKIRSTKLEDSAMYFCATTDDLSYEQYFGPGTRLTVT.

The sample holds one count of this clone. The chain links TRBV27 to TRBJ1-5; D is unresolved. Deletions cut 4 bases from V and 6 bases from J, with 13 bases between. In germline, CDR1 is MNHEY, CDR2 SMNVEV (reference sequence). The CDR3 covers 14 residues. Here the CDR3 reads CASSSPGWGQPQHF. CDR3 coding DNA: TGTGCCAGCAGTTCCCCGGGGTGGGGTCAGCCCCAGCATTTT.

The chain recombines TRBV7-9 with TRBJ1-1, with D tentatively TRBD1 (6 bases). The germline V gene has CDR1 SEHNR and CDR2 FQNEAQ (reference sequence). CDR3 size: 16 residues. V lost 1 base, J lost 1 base, and 13 bases lay in between. CDR3: CASSLGGGLGNTEAFF. Here the CDR3 DNA reads TGTGCCAGCAGCTTAGGTGGGGGGCTGGGGAACACTGAAGCTTTCTTT.

The chain links TRBV5-1 to TRBJ2-1; 8 nucleotides agree with TRBD2. Germline CDR1 and CDR2: SGHRS and YFSETQ. V was pared by 8 bases and J by 5 bases, with 9 bases of the junction left unmatched. CDR3 length: 14 amino acids. Here the CDR3 DNA reads TGCGCCAGTATACAGGGACTAGGGGACAATGAGCAGTTCTTC. Translation: CASIQGLGDNEQFF.

The chain is built from TRBV9 and TRBJ2-5, with 7 bases lining up with TRBD2. The CDR3 extends over 14 amino acids. With V trimmed by 4 bases and J by 1 base, 4 bases remained unmatched. Per germline, CDR1 SGDLS and CDR2 YYNGEE. For the CDR3, the DNA is TGTGCCAGCAGCTACGGGGGGACCCAAGAGACCCAGTACTTC. Translating gives CASSYGGTQETQYF.

The chain links TRBV5-6 to TRBJ1-1, with D unresolved. From germline, CDR1 is SGHDT and CDR2 YYEEEE. V was trimmed by 4 bases and J by 4 bases, leaving 17 bases between them. The CDR3 length is 15 residues. The DNA of the CDR3 is TGTGCCAGCAGCCCGGATGGCACCCTGAGCACTGAAGCTTTCTTT. Translation: CASSPDGTLSTEAFF.

The V gene is TRBV7-8, the J gene TRBJ2-7; tentative D call: TRBD2 (6 bases). This CDR3 is 15 amino acids long. Germline loops: CDR1 SGHVS, CDR2 FQNEAQ. Trimming cost V 0 bases and J 5 bases, with 14 bases left between them. CDR3 nucleotides: TGTGCCAGCAGCTTAGCGGTCCGGGAGATCCACGAGCAGTACTTC. Protein product: CASSLAVREIHEQYF.

The rearrangement links TRBV11-2 to TRBJ2-7; D possibly corresponds to TRBD1 (6 bases). Looked up from germline, CDR1 is SGHAT and CDR2 is FQNNGV. Trimming took off 0 bases at V and 8 bases at J, with 14 bases between the two ends. The CDR3 extends over 14 amino acids. The CDR3 protein is CASSLDPTGFKQYF. CDR3 DNA sequence: TGTGCCAGCAGCTTAGACCCTACAGGGTTTAAGCAGTACTTC.

Note on this clone: Other DNA sequences from this sample encode an identical CDR3 as well. This chain uses TRBV7-9 with TRBJ2-7; maybe TRBD2 (6 bases). This CDR3 contains 13 residues. V lost 3 bases and J lost 2, with 8 bases in between. Germline CDR1 and CDR2: SEHNR and FQNEAQ (reference sequence). The CDR3 sequence is CASSLGGTYEQYF. The CDR3 region has the DNA TGTGCCAGCAGCTTGGGGGGTACCTACGAGCAGTACTTC.

This clone was detected once. The chain joins TRBV19 to TRBJ2-5; perhaps TRBD2 as D (5 bases). The assigned J gene may be wrong: the sequence end matches TRBJ2-7 better. Germline CDR1 reads LNHDA; CDR2 reads SQIVND (reference sequence). CDR3 length: 14 residues. The CDR3 coding sequence is TGTGCCAGTAGTATAGGCTCCGGAGGCTACGAGCAGTACTTC. Protein: CASSIGSGGYEQYF.

The chain combines TRBV9 with TRBJ1-2; D might be TRBD1 (6 bases). The CDR3 extends over 12 amino acids. V gave up 3 bases and J gave up 7 bases, with 10 bases separating them. Germline V gene sequence: CDR1 SGDLS, CDR2 YYNGEE. DNA of the CDR3: TGTGCCAGCAGCGGCAACAGGGCTGGCTACACCTTC. Residues: CASSGNRAGYTF.

The chain has TRBV28 and TRBJ2-7; the D gene is possibly TRBD2 (5 bases). The CDR3 covers 16 residues. Germline V gene data show CDR1 as MDHEN and CDR2 as SYDVKM. Trimming took 3 bases from V and 5 from J, leaving 20 bases between them. The CDR3 region is CASSFFLASLTDEQYF. The CDR3 DNA is TGTGCCAGCAGTTTCTTCCTAGCATCCTTGACGGACGAGCAGTACTTC.